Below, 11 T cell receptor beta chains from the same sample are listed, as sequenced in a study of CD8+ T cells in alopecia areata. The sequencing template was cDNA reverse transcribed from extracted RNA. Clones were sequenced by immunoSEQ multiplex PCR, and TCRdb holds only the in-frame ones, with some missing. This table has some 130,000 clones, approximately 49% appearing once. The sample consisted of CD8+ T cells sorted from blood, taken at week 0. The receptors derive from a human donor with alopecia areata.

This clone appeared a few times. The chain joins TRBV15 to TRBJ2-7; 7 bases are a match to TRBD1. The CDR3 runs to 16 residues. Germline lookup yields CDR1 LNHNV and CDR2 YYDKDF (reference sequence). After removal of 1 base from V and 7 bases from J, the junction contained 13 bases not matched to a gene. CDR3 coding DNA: TGTGCCACCAGCAGAGGAGAACAGGGGATAAGGGTAGAGCAGTACTTC. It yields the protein CATSRGEQGIRVEQYF. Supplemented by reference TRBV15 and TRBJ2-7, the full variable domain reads DAMVIQNPRYQVTQFGKPVTLSCSQTLNHNVMYWYQQKSSQAPKLLFHYYDKDFNNEADTPDNFQSRRPNTSFCFLDIRSPGLGDTAMYLCATSRGEQGIRVEQYFGPGTRLTVT.

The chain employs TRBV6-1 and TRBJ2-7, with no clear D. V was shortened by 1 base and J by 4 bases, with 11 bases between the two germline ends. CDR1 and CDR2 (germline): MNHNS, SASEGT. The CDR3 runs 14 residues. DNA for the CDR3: TGTGCCAGCAGTGAAGGAGTGGAAGGATACGAGCAGTACTTC. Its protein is CASSEGVEGYEQYF.

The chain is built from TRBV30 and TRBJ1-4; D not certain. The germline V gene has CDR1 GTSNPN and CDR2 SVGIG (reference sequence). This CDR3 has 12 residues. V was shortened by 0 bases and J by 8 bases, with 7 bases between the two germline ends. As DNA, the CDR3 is TGTGCCTGGAGTGTAACCGGCGAAAAACTGTTTTTT. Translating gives CAWSVTGEKLFF.

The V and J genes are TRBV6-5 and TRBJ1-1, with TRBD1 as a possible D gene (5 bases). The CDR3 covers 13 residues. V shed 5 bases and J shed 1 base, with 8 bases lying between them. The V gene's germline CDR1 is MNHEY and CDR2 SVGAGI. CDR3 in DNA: TGTGCCAGCAGTAAGACAGAGAACACTGAAGCTTTCTTT. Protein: CASSKTENTEAFF.

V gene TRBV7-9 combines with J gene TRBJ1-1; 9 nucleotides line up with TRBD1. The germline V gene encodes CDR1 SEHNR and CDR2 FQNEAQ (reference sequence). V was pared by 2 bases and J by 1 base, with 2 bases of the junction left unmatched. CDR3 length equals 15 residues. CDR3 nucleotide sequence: TGTGCCAGCAGCTTAAGGGGACAGGGGAACACTGAAGCTTTCTTT. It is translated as CASSLRGQGNTEAFF. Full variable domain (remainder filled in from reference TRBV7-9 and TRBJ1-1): DTGVSQNPRHKITKRGQNVTFRCDPISEHNRLYWYRQTLGQGPEFLTYFQNEAQLEKSRLLSDRFSAERPKGSFSTLEIQRTEQGDSAMYLCASSLRGQGNTEAFFGQGTRLTVV.

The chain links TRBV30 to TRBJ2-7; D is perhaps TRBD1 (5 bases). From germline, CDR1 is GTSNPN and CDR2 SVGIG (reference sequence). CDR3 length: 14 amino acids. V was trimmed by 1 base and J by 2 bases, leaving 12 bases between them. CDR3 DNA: TGTGCCTGGAGTGCCCGGGCAGGGACCTACGAGCAGTACTTC. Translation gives CAWSARAGTYEQYF.

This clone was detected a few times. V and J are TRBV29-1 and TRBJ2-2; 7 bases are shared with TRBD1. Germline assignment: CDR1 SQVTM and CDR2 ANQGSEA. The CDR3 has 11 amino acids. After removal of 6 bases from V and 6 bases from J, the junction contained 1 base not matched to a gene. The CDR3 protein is CSVGTAGELFF. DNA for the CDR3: TGCAGCGTCGGGACAGCCGGGGAGCTGTTTTTT.

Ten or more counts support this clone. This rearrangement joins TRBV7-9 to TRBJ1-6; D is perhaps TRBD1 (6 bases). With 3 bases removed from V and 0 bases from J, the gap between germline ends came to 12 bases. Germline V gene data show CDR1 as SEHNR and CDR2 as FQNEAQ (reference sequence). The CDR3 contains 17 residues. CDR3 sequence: CASSLSGESSYNSPLHF. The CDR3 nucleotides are TGTGCCAGCAGCTTGTCAGGGGAGAGCTCCTATAATTCACCCCTCCACTTT.

CDR3 in DNA: TGTGCCAGCAGCTTTGGGACAGGGCTCACTGAAGCTTTCTTT. Encoded protein: CASSFGTGLTEAFF. V usage is TRBV13 and J usage is TRBJ1-1; 9 nucleotides agree with TRBD1. The germline V gene encodes CDR1 PRHDT and CDR2 FYEKMQ (reference sequence). V shed 3 bases, J shed 4 bases, and the junction held 3 bases outside the gene matches. There are 14 residues in the CDR3.

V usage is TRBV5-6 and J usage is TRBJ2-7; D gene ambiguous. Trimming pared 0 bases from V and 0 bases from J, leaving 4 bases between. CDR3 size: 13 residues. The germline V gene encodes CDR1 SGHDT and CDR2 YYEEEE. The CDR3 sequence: CASSLDGSYEQYF. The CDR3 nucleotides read TGTGCCAGCAGCTTGGACGGCTCCTACGAGCAGTACTTC.

CDR3 sequence: CASSSDRGHRETQYF. CDR3 nucleotides: TGTGCCAGCAGTTCCGACAGGGGGCATCGAGAGACCCAGTACTTC. The J gene is TRBJ2-5, the V gene TRBV6-5; 10 bases are a match to TRBD1. The trim removed 4 bases at V and 4 bases at J, leaving 6 bases unmatched. The CDR3 is 15 residues long. Germline CDR1 and CDR2: MNHEY and SVGAGI.